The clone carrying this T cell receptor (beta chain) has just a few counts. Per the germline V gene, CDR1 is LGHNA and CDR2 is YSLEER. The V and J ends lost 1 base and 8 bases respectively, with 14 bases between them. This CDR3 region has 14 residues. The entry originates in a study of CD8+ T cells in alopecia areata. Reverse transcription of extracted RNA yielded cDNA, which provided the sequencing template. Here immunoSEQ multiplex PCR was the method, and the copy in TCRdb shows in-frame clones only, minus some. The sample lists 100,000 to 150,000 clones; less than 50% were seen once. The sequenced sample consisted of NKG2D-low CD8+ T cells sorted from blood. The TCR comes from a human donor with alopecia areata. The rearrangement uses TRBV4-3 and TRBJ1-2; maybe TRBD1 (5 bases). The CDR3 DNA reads TGCGCCAGCAGCCAAGTTGTTTTAGGGGACGGCTACACCTTC. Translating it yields CASSQVVLGDGYTF.